This TCR beta chain stems from a study of type 1 and type 2 diabetes patients. Study summary: The cohort mixed type 1 diabetes, type 2 diabetes and nondiabetic donors.

Genomic DNA was the PCR template. Amplification of the beta chain CDR3 used 30 forward and 13 reverse multiplex primers. A single record per CDR3 protein comes from TCRdb applying MiXCR to the multiplex PCR reads. The sample has a few hundred thousand distinct CDR3 sequences, roughly 50% seen once. The CDR3 runs to 16 residues. V trimming: 6 bases; J trimming: 3 bases; junction bases outside the gene matches: 12. CDR1 and CDR2 from the germline V gene are SEHNR and FQNEAQ (reference sequence). The rearrangement links TRBV7-9 to TRBJ2-7; 9 nucleotides align to TRBD1. The sequence derives from a man aged 18-30 years with type 2 diabetes. Sequencing was carried out using peripheral blood mononuclear cells (PBMCs). Here the CDR3 reads CASSLTTQGAIYEQYF. CDR3 DNA: TGTGCCAGCAGTTTAACGACACAGGGGGCCATCTACGAGCAGTACTTC. Complete variable domain (other parts from reference TRBV7-9 and TRBJ2-7): DTGVSQNPRHKITKRGQNVTFRCDPISEHNRLYWYRQTLGQGPEFLTYFQNEAQLEKSRLLSDRFSAERPKGSFSTLEIQRTEQGDSAMYLCASSLTTQGAIYEQYFGPGTRLTVT.